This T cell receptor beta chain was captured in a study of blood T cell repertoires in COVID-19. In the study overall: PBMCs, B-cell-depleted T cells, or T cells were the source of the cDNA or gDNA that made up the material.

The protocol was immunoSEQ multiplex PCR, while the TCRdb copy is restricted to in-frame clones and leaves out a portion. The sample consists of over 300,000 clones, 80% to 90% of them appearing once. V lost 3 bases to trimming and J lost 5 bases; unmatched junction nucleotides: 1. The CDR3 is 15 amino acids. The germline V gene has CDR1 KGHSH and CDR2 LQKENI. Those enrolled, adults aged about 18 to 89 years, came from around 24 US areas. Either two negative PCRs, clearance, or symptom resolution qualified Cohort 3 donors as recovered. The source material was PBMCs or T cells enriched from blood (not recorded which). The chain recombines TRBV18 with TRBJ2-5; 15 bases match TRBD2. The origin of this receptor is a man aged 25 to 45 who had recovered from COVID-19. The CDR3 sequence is CASSPGLAGGETQYF. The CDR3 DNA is TGTGCCAGCTCACCCGGACTAGCGGGAGGGGAGACCCAGTACTTC.